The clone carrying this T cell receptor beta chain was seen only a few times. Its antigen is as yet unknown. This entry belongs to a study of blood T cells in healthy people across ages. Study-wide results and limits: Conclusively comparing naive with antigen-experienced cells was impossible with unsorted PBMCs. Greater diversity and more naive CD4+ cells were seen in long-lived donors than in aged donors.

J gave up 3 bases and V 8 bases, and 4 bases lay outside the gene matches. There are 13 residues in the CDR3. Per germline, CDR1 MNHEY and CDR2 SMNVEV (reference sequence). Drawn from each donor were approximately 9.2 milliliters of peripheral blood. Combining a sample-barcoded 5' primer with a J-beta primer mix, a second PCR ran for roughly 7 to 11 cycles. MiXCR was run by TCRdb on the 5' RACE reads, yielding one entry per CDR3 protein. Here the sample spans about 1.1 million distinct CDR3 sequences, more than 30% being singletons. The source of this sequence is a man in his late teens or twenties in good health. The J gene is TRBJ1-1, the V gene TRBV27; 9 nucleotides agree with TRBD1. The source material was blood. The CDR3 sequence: CASFGQGYTEAFF. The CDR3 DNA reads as TGTGCCAGCTTCGGACAGGGGTACACTGAAGCTTTCTTT.